The 9 T cell receptor beta chains below were found in one sample sequenced in a study of blood T cell repertoires in COVID-19. Method: immunoSEQ multiplex PCR; TCRdb's copy keeps in-frame clones and lacks some. The profile shows under 300,000 clones, approximately 80% of them singletons. Input material: peripheral blood. All receptors derive from a man aged 25 to 45 who had recovered from COVID-19.

The chain links TRBV12-3 or TRBV12-4 to TRBJ2-7; TRBD1 matches at 10 bases. V lost 5 bases and J lost 6; bases outside the gene matches: 4. The CDR3 sequence is 13 residues long. The chain's CDR3 is CASSKGQGGEQYV. The CDR3 DNA sequence: TGTGCCAGCAGTAAAGGACAGGGGGGCGAGCAGTACGTC.

This chain links TRBV9 with TRBJ2-3; perhaps TRBD2 as D (5 bases). This CDR3 has 14 residues. The V end lost 1 base, the J end lost 3 bases, and 9 bases lay between the germline ends. Germline lookup yields CDR1 SGDLS and CDR2 YYNGEE. The CDR3 here is CASSVLRVTDTQYF. The CDR3 DNA is TGTGCCAGCAGCGTATTGCGGGTGACAGATACGCAGTATTTT.

This chain joins TRBV6-5 and TRBJ2-5; TRBD2 aligns across 8 bases. This CDR3 region has 15 residues. Looked up from germline, CDR1 is MNHEY and CDR2 is SVGAGI. J lost 3 bases, V lost 7 bases, and 10 bases had no gene match. The chain's CDR3 is CASTIRGGAEETQYF. In DNA form, the CDR3 reads TGTGCCAGCACCATACGGGGGGGCGCGGAAGAGACCCAGTACTTC.

J is TRBJ2-5 and V is TRBV21-1; the listed D gene, TRBD2, was not tested against the DNA. TRBV21-1 is shown as a pseudogene. The CDR3 has 16 amino acids. CDR3 protein: CASSRRRGRVRETQYF. The CDR3 DNA is TGTGCCAGCAGCAGACGCCGGGGGAGGGTCCGAGAGACCCAGTACTTC.

V usage is TRBV28 and J usage is TRBJ2-1; D not certain. CDR1 is MDHEN, CDR2 SYDVKM, per germline. V was shortened by 3 bases and J by 4 bases, with 10 bases between the two germline ends. The CDR3 contains 14 residues. The CDR3 DNA reads TGTGCCAGCAGTTTCCCAGACACATACAATGAGCAGTTCTTC. Translation gives CASSFPDTYNEQFF.

The chain carries TRBV5-5 and TRBJ1-1; 8 positions match TRBD1. After removal of 3 bases from V and 6 bases from J, the junction contained 19 bases not matched to a gene. The CDR3 extends over 18 amino acids. Germline CDR1 SGHKS, CDR2 YYEKEE (reference sequence). The CDR3 bases are TGTGCCAGCAGCTCCCCCGCAGGAGGGGACAGGTTCTATCCTGAAGCTTTCTTT. This codes for CASSSPAGGDRFYPEAFF.

This clone was recorded only once. This chain uses TRBV2 with TRBJ2-3; 12 bases fit TRBD2. This CDR3 contains 15 residues. Looked up from germline, CDR1 is SNHLY and CDR2 is FYNNEI. After removal of 8 bases from V and 4 bases from J, the junction contained 7 bases not matched to a gene. The CDR3 region is CASGTSSGGADTQYF. Here the CDR3 DNA reads TGTGCCAGCGGCACCTCTAGCGGGGGGGCAGATACGCAGTATTTT.

The chain carries TRBV9 and TRBJ1-2, with 9 bases identical to TRBD1. The junction had 12 bases not matched to a gene; V was cut back by 0 bases and J by 3 bases. CDR1 and CDR2 from the germline V gene are SGDLS and YYNGEE. The CDR3 runs to 18 residues. In nucleotides, the CDR3 is TGTGCCAGCAGCGTAGCTCCGGGACAGGGCGGCTCCGACTATGGCTACACCTTC. Encoded protein: CASSVAPGQGGSDYGYTF.

The genes are TRBV3-1 (or the pseudogene TRBV3-2) and TRBJ2-5; D is possibly TRBD2 (5 bases). Per the germline V gene, CDR1 is LGHDT and CDR2 is YNNKEL (reference sequence). The CDR3 sequence is 13 residues long. V dropped 1 base and J dropped 2 bases, with 5 bases sitting between them. The CDR3 spells CASSQAGQETQYF. The CDR3 region has the DNA TGTGCCAGCAGCCAAGCGGGGCAAGAGACCCAGTACTTC.